Shown below are 19 T cell receptor beta chains from a single sample sequenced in a study of glioma-infiltrating T cells after dendritic cell vaccination. The time point was: after dendritic cell vaccination, including at tumor progression/relapse. Profiled with immunoSEQ multiplex PCR; TCRdb holds only in-frame clones, not every one. This sample has 90,000 or so clones, with 70% to 90% found just once. The sequencing here drew on blood, taken after dendritic cell vaccination. These receptors were obtained from a human donor with glioblastoma.

This clone was detected only a few times. This chain uses TRBV5-1 with TRBJ1-2, with D unclear. V was cut by 0 bases and J by 0 bases, with 9 bases left in between. Germline assignment: CDR1 SGHRS and CDR2 YFSETQ. CDR3 length equals 15 residues. Here the CDR3 reads CASSLDGIANYGYTF. Here the CDR3 DNA reads TGCGCCAGCAGCTTGGACGGGATAGCTAACTATGGCTACACCTTC. Full variable domain (remainder filled in from reference TRBV5-1 and TRBJ1-2): KAGVTQTPRYLIKTRGQQVTLSCSPISGHRSVSWYQQTPGQGLQFLFEYFSETQRNKGNFPGRFSGRQFSNSRSEMNVSTLELGDSALYLCASSLDGIANYGYTFGSGTRLTVV.

The chain employs TRBV6-1 and TRBJ2-7; TRBD2 is a possible D gene (5 bases). This CDR3 is built from 11 residues. The V end was cut by 11 bases, the J end by 0 bases, with 8 bases between. Germline V gives CDR1 MNHNS, CDR2 SASEGT. The CDR3 reads CAGSNSYEQYV. The CDR3 nucleotides are TGTGCCGGGAGTAACTCCTACGAGCAGTACGTC.

The genes are TRBV5-4 and TRBJ1-1; 8 nucleotides agree with TRBD1. CDR1 and CDR2 from the germline V gene are SGHNT and YYREEE (reference sequence). CDR3 length equals 14 residues. The ends lost 7 bases at V and 6 bases at J; junction bases unmatched: 11. This CDR3 reads CASLNRQGTAEAFF. In nucleotides, the CDR3 is TGTGCCAGCCTTAATAGACAGGGGACGGCTGAAGCTTTCTTT.

V usage is TRBV7-3 and J usage is TRBJ2-5; possibly TRBD1 for D (6 bases). Per germline, CDR1 SGHTA and CDR2 FQGTGA. V lost 5 bases and J lost 3, with 16 bases in between. This CDR3 is built from 15 residues. The CDR3 loop is CASSDSRGLKETQYF. The CDR3 DNA sequence: TGTGCCAGCAGCGATTCCAGGGGCTTAAAAGAGACCCAGTACTTC.

The chain joins TRBV7-3 to TRBJ2-1; 8 nucleotides agree with TRBD1. From germline, CDR1 is SGHTA and CDR2 FQGTGA. This CDR3 has 14 amino acids. The V segment lost 3 bases and the J segment 8 bases; nucleotides outside the gene matches: 6. The CDR3 bases are TGTGCCAGCAGCTTCAATCAGGGGGCGGATGAGCAGTTCTTC. It codes for CASSFNQGADEQFF.

The chain combines TRBV2 with TRBJ1-1, with 9 nucleotides matching TRBD1. V lost 6 bases to trimming and J lost 2 bases; unmatched junction nucleotides: 1. Germline-derived CDR1 and CDR2 are SNHLY and FYNNEI. The CDR3 loop spans 13 amino acids. The CDR3 bases are TGTGCCAGCAGACAGGGGGCCAACACTGAAGCTTTCTTT. Protein: CASRQGANTEAFF. The entire variable domain, with the rest obtained from reference TRBV2 and TRBJ1-1, is as follows: EPEVTQTPSHQVTQMGQEVILRCVPISNHLYFYWYRQILGQKVEFLVSFYNNEISEKSEIFDDQFSVERPDGSNFTLKIRSTKLEDSAMYFCASRQGANTEAFFGQGTRLTVV.

V usage is TRBV29-1 and J usage is TRBJ1-1, with TRBD1 identical over 9 bases. Germline V gene lookup returns CDR1 SQVTM and CDR2 ANQGSEA. The CDR3 covers 13 residues. V gave up 7 bases and J gave up 4 bases; unmatched junction bases: 7. As DNA, the CDR3 is TGCAGCGGGGCGGACAGGGGAGTCACTGAAGCTTTCTTT. Protein product: CSGADRGVTEAFF. Full variable domain (outside the CDR3, taken from reference TRBV29-1 and TRBJ1-1): SAVISQKPSRDICQRGTSLTIQCQVDSQVTMMFWYRQQPGQSLTLIATANQGSEATYESGFVIDKFPISRPNLTFSTLTVSNMSPEDSSIYLCSGADRGVTEAFFGQGTRLTVV.

A few counts support this clone. This chain connects TRBV6-5 to TRBJ2-7, with 9 bases lining up with TRBD1. V dropped 4 bases and J dropped 6; count of bases not matched to a gene: 10. Germline CDR1 MNHEY, CDR2 SVGAGI. This CDR3 has 15 amino acids. In nucleotides, the CDR3 is TGTGCCAGCAGTTCCGCGGACAGGGGTGGAGGCGAGCAGTACTTC. Its protein product is CASSSADRGGGEQYF.

In regard to this clone: One end of the junction is discordant with germline, which a read error may explain. This sequence joins TRBV4-1 and TRBJ2-6, with TRBD2 matching 7 bases. CDR1 is MGHRA, CDR2 YSYEKL, per germline. This CDR3 has 16 amino acids. The CDR3, as DNA: TGTGCCAGCAGCACATCCGGGACTAATGGGGCCAACGTCCTGACTTTC. Translation gives CASSTSGTNGANVLTF.

The chain carries TRBV9 and TRBJ2-5; 15 bases are shared with TRBD2. The V gene's germline CDR1 is SGDLS and CDR2 YYNGEE. V gave up 6 bases and J gave up 5 bases; unmatched junction bases: 8. CDR3 size: 16 residues. CDR3 sequence: CASNPGLAGGLETQYF. The CDR3 region has the DNA TGTGCCAGCAATCCGGGACTAGCGGGGGGCCTGGAGACCCAGTACTTC.

This clone was found a few times. The chain recombines TRBV11-2 with TRBJ2-1; D is perhaps TRBD1 (7 bases). This CDR3 is 18 amino acids long. CDR1 is SGHAT, CDR2 FQNNGV, per germline. Trimming shortened V by 5 bases and J by 1 base, and 21 bases separated the two germline ends. CDR3 in amino acids: CASSRLGHRGLSYNEQFF. The CDR3 DNA reads TGTGCCAGCAGCCGCCTCGGACACAGGGGACTTTCCTACAATGAGCAGTTCTTC. The full variable domain, completed using reference TRBV11-2 and TRBJ2-1, is EAGVAQSPRYKIIEKRQSVAFWCNPISGHATLYWYQQILGQGPKLLIQFQNNGVVDDSQLPKDRFSAERLKGVDSTLKIQPAKLEDSAVYLCASSRLGHRGLSYNEQFFGPGTRLTVL.

This sequence joins TRBV30 and TRBJ1-5, with TRBD1 matching over 7 bases. Germline V lookup: CDR1 GTSNPN, CDR2 SVGIG (reference sequence). The CDR3 has 13 residues. J was trimmed by 6 bases and V by 2 bases; bases with no gene match: 4. CDR3 sequence (DNA): TGTGCCTGGAGTAGACAGGGATTTCAGCCCCAGCATTTT. It encodes CAWSRQGFQPQHF. The variable domain in full, with the rest retrieved from reference TRBV30 and TRBJ1-5, is SQTIHQWPATLVQPVGSPLSLECTVEGTSNPNLYWYRQAAGRGLQLLFYSVGIGQISSEVPQNLSASRPQDRQFILSSKKLLLSDSGFYLCAWSRQGFQPQHFGDGTRLSIL.

J is TRBJ2-1 and V is TRBV6-1, with 7 bases matching TRBD2. J lost 0 bases, V lost 0 bases, and 8 bases had no gene match. CDR3 length: 18 amino acids. Germline CDR1 is MNHNS and CDR2 is SASEGT. The CDR3 region is CASSEASGAASSYNEQFF. The CDR3 bases are TGTGCCAGCAGTGAAGCGAGCGGGGCGGCTAGCTCCTACAATGAGCAGTTCTTC.

This clone turned up a few times. The chain couples TRBV16 to TRBJ1-2; no definite D call. Deletions cut 1 base from V and 2 bases from J, with 8 bases between. Germline loops: CDR1 KGHSY, CDR2 FQNENV. This CDR3 comprises 14 residues. CDR3 sequence reads: CASSQYTQNYGYTF. The CDR3, as DNA: TGTGCCAGCAGCCAATATACACAGAACTATGGCTACACCTTC.

The chain is built from TRBV13 and TRBJ1-2; D not certain. CDR1 and CDR2 (germline): PRHDT, FYEKMQ (reference sequence). Deletions cut 1 base from V and 8 bases from J, with 17 bases between. The CDR3 contains 15 residues. CDR3 bases: TGTGCCAGCAGCTTAGACCGCAGTCCGGCCAGGGGCTACACCTTC. It encodes CASSLDRSPARGYTF.

The chain is built from TRBV2 and TRBJ2-1, with 7 nucleotides matching TRBD2. The CDR3 length is 13 residues. V shed 6 bases and J 4 bases; nucleotides not matched to a gene: 3. Germline V lookup: CDR1 SNHLY, CDR2 FYNNEI. CDR3 protein: CASSRTRYNEQFF. The DNA for the CDR3 is TGTGCCAGCAGCCGGACTAGATACAATGAGCAGTTCTTC.

The chain has TRBV6-1 and TRBJ1-3; D is unresolved. The germline gives CDR1 MNHNS, CDR2 SASEGT. This CDR3 has 21 amino acids. The ends were cut back, 2 bases at V and 0 bases at J, with 26 bases in the middle. Here the CDR3 reads CASSEYPAGTEAGHSGNTIYF. The CDR3 bases are TGTGCCAGCAGTGAATATCCCGCGGGTACGGAGGCCGGTCACTCTGGAAACACCATATATTTT.

The chain uses TRBV19 and TRBJ1-2; perhaps TRBD1 as D (5 bases). Trimming stripped 1 base from V and 3 bases from J, with 9 bases between. The CDR3 totals 14 residues. Germline V gives CDR1 LNHDA, CDR2 SQIVND (reference sequence). The CDR3 protein is CASSIGDRDYGYTF. The CDR3 nucleotides read TGTGCCAGTAGTATAGGCGACAGAGACTATGGCTACACCTTC.

The gene calls are TRBV5-1 and TRBJ2-2, with TRBD2 identical over 7 bases. With V trimmed by 2 bases and J by 4 bases, 8 bases remained unmatched. This CDR3 has 16 residues. Per germline, CDR1 SGHRS and CDR2 YFSETQ. The CDR3 DNA reads TGCGCCAGCAGCTTTACTGGCGGGAGAACCACCGGGGAGCTGTTTTTT. Protein: CASSFTGGRTTGELFF. The variable domain in full, completed from reference TRBV5-1 and TRBJ2-2, reads KAGVTQTPRYLIKTRGQQVTLSCSPISGHRSVSWYQQTPGQGLQFLFEYFSETQRNKGNFPGRFSGRQFSNSRSEMNVSTLELGDSALYLCASSFTGGRTTGELFFGEGSRLTVL.